The T cell receptor (beta chain) under discussion was sequenced for a study of OX40 agonist ivuxolimab in advanced cancers. The sample holds one count of this clone. The ends were cut back, 1 base at V and 6 bases at J, with 20 bases in the middle. The CDR3 is 17 amino acids. Per the germline V gene, CDR1 is SEHNR and CDR2 is FQNEAQ (reference sequence). Only in-frame clones appear in the TCRdb table, and some are missing; sequencing was by immunoSEQ multiplex PCR. The table lists about 16,000 clones, approximately 80% of them singletons. The sequencing used CD4+ or CD8+ T cells sorted from blood, collected in a trial of the OX40 agonist ivuxolimab. The chain links TRBV7-9 to TRBJ2-3; D possibly corresponds to TRBD2 (5 bases). The receptor was isolated from an adult with an advanced solid tumor such as melanoma, head and neck, liver or kidney cancer. The CDR3 DNA reads as TGTGCCAGCAGCTTAGAAATAAGCGGCGCACTCAGGGATACGCAGTATTTT. Its translation is CASSLEISGALRDTQYF. Combining the CDR3 with reference TRBV7-9 and TRBJ2-3 gives the whole variable domain DTGVSQNPRHKITKRGQNVTFRCDPISEHNRLYWYRQTLGQGPEFLTYFQNEAQLEKSRLLSDRFSAERPKGSFSTLEIQRTEQGDSAMYLCASSLEISGALRDTQYFGPGTRLTVL.